This T cell receptor (beta chain) came from a study of human T cells and chemical hapten exposure (dated by TCRdb to about 2021). Regarding the research as a whole: For sensitization, 2% DPC in acetone was applied to a roughly 2 cm by roughly 2 cm area of upper inner arm skin. Patients additionally received weekly therapeutic DPC doses to the scalp throughout the roughly 26-week study period. Patch testing was done on the upper back using Finn chambers containing 0.01% DPC, and results were scored after 6 days according to International Contact Dermatitis Research Group standards. Peripheral blood TCR repertoire changes were tracked in vivo in alopecia patients during primary and secondary sensitization to the hapten diphenylcyclopropenone (DPC). Libraries were combined into a pool for sequencing, and differences in TCR yield between samples came mainly from small differences in library volumes within the pool. Patient blood was sampled pre-sensitization (week 0) and at 2, 6 and about 24 weeks after DPC sensitization. Alopecia areata with under or over 50% scalp involvement, alopecia totalis and alopecia universalis were represented in the patient cohort, which was mostly female. About 27 alopecia patients gave blood for TCR sequencing at one to four time points (pre-sensitization, 2, 6 and 24 weeks).

The library came from RACE. The instrument given in TCRdb is NextSeq 500. During library preparation, unique molecular identifiers were attached to individual cDNA molecules so that TCRs could be counted in a quantitative, reproducible way. From each blood RNA sample, both TCR alpha and TCR beta chains were sequenced. In the original analysis: Samples had a median of roughly 99,000 TCRs, with a range from about 23,224 to 750,000. V, J and CDR3 annotation of the TCR reads was carried out using the Decombinator software suite. To make PS versus PT1 abundance plots, every sample was subsampled to the same number of TCRs (28,000). Expanded TCRs were defined as absent before sensitization and observed at least eight times at the 2-week time point. In TCRdb, the public reads were trimmed at Q25 with fastp and aligned with MiXCR, with productive beta chains retained. Under each unique CDR3 protein, matching rows form one entry showing the most common genes and DNA. What appears here as the V and J calls and clone size reflects TCRdb's work, not the paper's. The sample yields 150,000 to 200,000 distinct CDR3 sequences; about a quarter were counted once. The ten largest clones add up to roughly 2% of the sample.

Taken from cysteine to phenylalanine, the CDR3 has 16 residues. Only CDR3 DNA is held: 48 bases, read in frame from base 1. CDR1 and CDR2 are read off the germline V gene (reference sequence) as SEHNR and FQNEAQ. The junction shows trimming of 1 base on V and 1 base on J, and the gene matches do not reach 4 bases of it. The time point label here, explained by the study, means: patch test 3, about 24 weeks after DPC sensitization. Per the publication, the treatment or condition label means: therapeutic diphenylcyclopropenone sensitization with weekly scalp DPC. At each patch-test visit, blood was drawn before the patch test was applied. Patients were considered eligible if aged 18 to 70, diagnosed with alopecia and deemed suitable for DPC therapy, and patients were excluded if pregnant. Total RNA was extracted from unfractionated whole blood that had been collected in Tempus Blood RNA tubes. A note on this clonotype: The antigen this receptor binds is unknown. Base qualities were left out, and no much larger clone turns up one base away.

Results and caveats for the whole study, not just this receptor: Compared with pre-sensitization or healthy control sets, expanded TCRs formed significantly more large CDR3 similarity clusters, which is consistent with antigen-driven responses. Alopecia, a presumed autoimmune disease, was present in all patients, so the immune response of the patients might differ from that of healthy individuals. Repeated subsampling changed both the strength of the expansion versus patch-test correlation and the threshold at which the correlation became significant. The number of PT1 expanded TCRs positively correlated with patch test score, significant at thresholds 8, 16 and 32 but not 4. The number of TCRs above 1 in 1000 frequency did not change with DPC sensitization; there was no evidence of global repertoire structure alterations.

The TCR sequence derives from a woman younger than 35 with alopecia areata. Some clones in this sample may be carry-over from other donors' samples. Recombination joined TRBV7-9 with TRBJ2-7; 10 central bases correspond to TRBD1. The sample consisted of whole blood, taken in connection with sensitization to the hapten diphenylcyclopropenone (DPC). The bases are TGTGCCAGCAGCTTAGGACAGGGGGCCGAGTCCTACGAGCAGTACTTC. Its amino acids are CASSLGQGAESYEQYF.